This T cell receptor (beta chain) was identified during a study of metastatic and nonmetastatic thyroid tumors. Patients were all untreated before their thyroid surgery. This clone was observed many times. TCRdb reprocessed the PCR reads using MiXCR. The sample holds 35,000 to 50,000 clones, less than 3.5% seen once. V was pared by 8 bases and J by 0 bases, with 17 bases between. This CDR3 region has 16 residues. Germline CDR1 reads MNHEY; CDR2 reads SVGEGT. The chain couples TRBV6-2 or TRBV6-3 to TRBJ2-4, with D possibly being TRBD1 or TRBD2 (5 bases each). The clonotype was recovered from a female donor with papillary thyroid cancer or a benign thyroid nodule (not recorded which). Some clones in this sample may be carry-over from other donors' samples. Sequencing was carried out using blood. The CDR3 is CASGYRDPIAKNIQYF. CDR3 sequence (DNA): TGTGCCAGCGGGTACCGGGACCCCATAGCCAAAAACATTCAGTACTTC.